Listed here are 12 T cell receptor beta chains from one sample, sequenced in a study of cytomegalovirus exposure and HLA in healthy donors. PCR was performed using 60 Vbeta and 13 Jbeta primers. Data came from immunoSEQ multiplex PCR; TCRdb stores just in-frame clones and leaves some out. The top ten clones hold over 1.5% of a sample with approximately 190,000 clones, around 83% of them seen once. Input material: PBMCs. Receptors originate from a man aged 35-49 years in good health and CMV-seropositive.

Only a few counts were recorded for this clone. The genes are TRBV6-5 and TRBJ1-1; 9 nucleotides align to TRBD1. CDR1 MNHEY and CDR2 SVGAGI come from the germline V gene. This CDR3 spans 14 amino acids. The V and J ends lost 2 bases and 7 bases, in that order; junction bases with no gene match: 5. The CDR3 sequence is CASSYRQGEFEAFF. The CDR3, as DNA: TGTGCCAGCAGTTACCGACAGGGGGAGTTTGAAGCTTTCTTT.

The CDR3 loop reads CASSLEVEDIQYF. The CDR3 DNA sequence: TGCGCCAGCAGCCTCGAGGTAGAGGACATTCAGTACTTC. The V call is TRBV5-1, the J call TRBJ2-4; D not certain. Looked up from germline, CDR1 is SGHRS and CDR2 is YFSETQ. The CDR3 is 13 residues long. The V and J ends lost 4 bases and 8 bases respectively, with 13 bases between them.

The rearrangement links TRBV7-7 to TRBJ2-1, with 8 bases lining up with TRBD2. This CDR3 region has 16 residues. The germline V gene has CDR1 SSHAT and CDR2 FNYEAQ (reference sequence). V lost 5 bases and J lost 4; bases outside the gene matches: 10. The CDR3 is CASSPVGEREYNEQFF. DNA of the CDR3: TGTGCCAGCAGCCCTGTGGGCGAGCGGGAGTACAATGAGCAGTTCTTC.

J is TRBJ1-1 and V is TRBV4-1; the D gene is possibly TRBD1 (6 bases). The germline V gene has CDR1 MGHRA and CDR2 YSYEKL. CDR3 length: 17 residues. V dropped 4 bases and J dropped 0 bases, with 18 bases sitting between them. CDR3 loop: CASSLKPPGQLNTEAFF. CDR3 sequence (DNA): TGCGCCAGCAGCCTGAAGCCCCCTGGACAGTTGAACACTGAAGCTTTCTTT.

The V and J genes are TRBV7-2 and TRBJ1-3; D gene unclear. CDR3 size: 14 residues. The germline V gene encodes CDR1 SGHTA and CDR2 FQGNSA. V lost 3 bases, J lost 3 bases, and 9 bases lay in between. The CDR3 DNA reads as TGTGCCAGCAGCTTCATCGGGGTTGGAAACACCATATATTTT. Its protein is CASSFIGVGNTIYF. Filled out from reference TRBV7-2 and TRBJ1-3, the complete variable domain reads GAGVSQSPSNKVTEKGKDVELRCDPISGHTALYWYRQSLGQGLEFLIYFQGNSAPDKSGLPSDRFSAERTGGSVSTLTIQRTQQEDSAVYLCASSFIGVGNTIYFGEGSWLTVV.

In its sample, this clone was seen once. J is TRBJ2-7 and V is TRBV5-5, with D tentatively TRBD1 (6 bases). Between the trimmed V and J ends, which lost 4 bases and 2 bases, there was a span of 19 bases. Germline V lookup: CDR1 SGHKS, CDR2 YYEKEE (reference sequence). The length of the CDR3 is 16 residues. The DNA of the CDR3 is TGTGCCAGCAGCGTGTCATTTTATTCAGGGGCCTACGAGCAGTACTTC. It is translated as CASSVSFYSGAYEQYF. Using reference TRBV5-5 and TRBJ2-7 for the parts outside the CDR3, the full variable domain is DAGVTQSPTHLIKTRGQQVTLRCSPISGHKSVSWYQQVLGQGPQFIFQYYEKEERGRGNFPDRFSARQFPNYSSELNVNALLLGDSALYLCASSVSFYSGAYEQYFGPGTRLTVT.

The chain carries TRBV11-3 and TRBJ1-1; D remains ambiguous. The V end lost 5 bases, the J end lost 1 base, and 5 bases lay between the germline ends. This CDR3 is 12 amino acids long. Germline CDR1 is SGHNT and CDR2 is YENEEA. CDR3 DNA sequence: TGTGCCAGCAGCCGACAGAACACTGAAGCTTTCTTT. Translation gives CASSRQNTEAFF. Full variable domain (rest looked up from reference TRBV11-3 and TRBJ1-1): EAGVVQSPRYKIIEKKQPVAFWCNPISGHNTLYWYLQNLGQGPELLIRYENEEAVDDSQLPKDRFSAERLKGVDSTLKIQPAELGDSAVYLCASSRQNTEAFFGQGTRLTVV.

Here the CDR3 DNA reads TGCGCCAGCAGCTTGGGGGGGACAGGATATTTGAACACTGAAGCTTTCTTT. Encoded protein: CASSLGGTGYLNTEAFF. The chain joins TRBV5-1 to TRBJ1-1; 8 bases align to TRBD1. The CDR3 loop spans 17 amino acids. Looked up from germline, CDR1 is SGHRS and CDR2 is YFSETQ. V trimming: 0 bases; J trimming: 0 bases; junction bases outside the gene matches: 7.

The genes are TRBV25-1 and TRBJ2-6, with TRBD1 as a possible D gene (6 bases). The CDR3 totals 16 residues. Per germline, CDR1 MGHDK and CDR2 SYGVNS. V lost 4 bases to trimming and J lost 4 bases, with 14 bases between them. The CDR3 DNA is TGTGCCAGCAGTGCCCAAACAGGGACCGGGGCCAACGTCCTGACTTTC. Protein sequence: CASSAQTGTGANVLTF.

The V call is TRBV12-5, the J call TRBJ1-5, with D perhaps matching TRBD1 (5 bases). Germline V lookup: CDR1 LGHNT, CDR2 FRNRAP. The CDR3 extends over 15 amino acids. Trimming cost V 5 bases and J 0 bases, with 11 bases left between them. CDR3 DNA sequence: TGTGCTAGTGGTCGCAGGGATAATAGCAATCAGCCCCAGCATTTT. It specifies CASGRRDNSNQPQHF.

This rearrangement joins TRBV6-4 to TRBJ1-4, with D unclear. This CDR3 is 17 amino acids long. The V end lost 3 bases, the J end lost 1 base, and 15 bases lay between the germline ends. Germline CDR1 MRHNA, CDR2 SNTAGT. CDR3 region: CASSDWKVEETNEKLFF. CDR3 bases: TGTGCCAGCAGTGATTGGAAGGTGGAGGAAACTAATGAAAAACTGTTTTTT.

As DNA, the CDR3 is TGTGCCAGCACTGGGGCGGTGACAGATACGCAGTATTTT. Translated, it gives CASTGAVTDTQYF. This chain connects TRBV6-5 to TRBJ2-3; a weak D match, TRBD1 (5 bases). V gave up 7 bases and J gave up 3 bases, with 11 bases separating them. Germline assignment: CDR1 MNHEY and CDR2 SVGAGI. The CDR3 contains 13 residues.